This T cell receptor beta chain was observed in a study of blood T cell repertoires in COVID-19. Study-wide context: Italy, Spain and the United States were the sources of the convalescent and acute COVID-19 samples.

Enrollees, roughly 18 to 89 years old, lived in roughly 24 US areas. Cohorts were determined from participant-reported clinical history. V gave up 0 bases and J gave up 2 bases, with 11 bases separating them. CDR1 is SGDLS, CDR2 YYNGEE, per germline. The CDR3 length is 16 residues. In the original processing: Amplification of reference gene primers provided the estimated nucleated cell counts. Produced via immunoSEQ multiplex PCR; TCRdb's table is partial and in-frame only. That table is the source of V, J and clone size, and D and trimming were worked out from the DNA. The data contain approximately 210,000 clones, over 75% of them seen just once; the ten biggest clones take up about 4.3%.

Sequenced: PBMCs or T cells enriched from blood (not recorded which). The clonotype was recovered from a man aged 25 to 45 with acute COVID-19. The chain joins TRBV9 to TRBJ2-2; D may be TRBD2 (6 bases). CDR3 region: CASSVGGGVNTGELFF. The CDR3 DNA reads TGTGCCAGCAGCGTAGGGGGCGGGGTAAACACCGGGGAGCTGTTTTTT. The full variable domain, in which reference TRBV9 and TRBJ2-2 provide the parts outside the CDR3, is DSGVTQTPKHLITATGQRVTLRCSPRSGDLSVYWYQQSLDQGLQFLIQYYNGEERAKGNILERFSAQQFPDLHSELNLSSLELGDSALYFCASSVGGGVNTGELFFGEGSRLTVL.